This T cell receptor (beta chain) was observed in a study of cytomegalovirus exposure and HLA in healthy donors. Primers: 60 Vbeta forward and 13 Jbeta reverse. Using immunoSEQ multiplex PCR, the repertoire was profiled, and TCRdb retains in-frame clones only, with some absent. The data hold approximately 240,000 clones, with approximately 84% observed a single time. The trim removed 4 bases at V and 8 bases at J, leaving 10 bases unmatched. The germline V gene has CDR1 SGDLS and CDR2 YYNGEE. This CDR3 is 15 amino acids long. Specimen: PBMCs. This rearrangement joins TRBV9 to TRBJ2-1, with 9 bases aligning to TRBD2. This TCR derives from a middle-aged woman in good health and CMV-seronegative. CDR3 amino acids: CASSQTQWTSDEQFF. The CDR3 region has the DNA TGTGCCAGCAGCCAAACCCAATGGACTAGCGATGAGCAGTTCTTC.